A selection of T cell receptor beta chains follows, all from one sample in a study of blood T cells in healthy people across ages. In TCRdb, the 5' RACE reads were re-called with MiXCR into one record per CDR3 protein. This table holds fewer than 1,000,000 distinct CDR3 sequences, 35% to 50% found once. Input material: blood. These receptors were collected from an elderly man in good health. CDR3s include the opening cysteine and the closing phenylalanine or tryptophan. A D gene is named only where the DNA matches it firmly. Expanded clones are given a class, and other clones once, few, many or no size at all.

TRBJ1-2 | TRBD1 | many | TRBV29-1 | CSVGTGGDYGYTF | TGCAGCGTCGGGACAGGGGGCGACTATGGCTACACCTTC
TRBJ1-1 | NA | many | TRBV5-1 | CASSFTMNTEAFF | TGCGCCAGCAGCTTTACTATGAACACTGAAGCTTTCTTT
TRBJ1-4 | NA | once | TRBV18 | CASSPPGTTNEKLFF | TGTGCCAGCTCACCACCTGGGACAACTAATGAAAAACTGTTTTTT
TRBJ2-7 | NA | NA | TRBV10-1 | CASRWVLAVSYEQYF | TGCGCCAGCAGATGGGTACTAGCCGTCTCCTACGAGCAGTACTTC
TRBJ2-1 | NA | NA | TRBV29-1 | CSAQLGDEQFF | TGCAGCGCCCAACTGGGGGATGAGCAGTTCTTC
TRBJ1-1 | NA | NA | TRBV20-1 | CSARGWGGTEAFF | TGCAGTGCTAGGGGTTGGGGGGGAACTGAAGCTTTCTTT
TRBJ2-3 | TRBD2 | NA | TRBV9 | CASSVSPLLAGSTDTQYF | TGTGCCAGCAGCGTAAGCCCCCTCCTAGCGGGAAGCACAGATACGCAGTATTTT
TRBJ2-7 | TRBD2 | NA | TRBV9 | CANSAYDSGGYEQYF | TGTGCCAACAGCGCCTACGACAGCGGGGGTTACGAGCAGTACTTC
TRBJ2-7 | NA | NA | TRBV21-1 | CASSTRTGAESYEQYF | TGTGCCAGCAGCACGCGCACAGGGGCGGAGTCCTACGAGCAGTACTTC
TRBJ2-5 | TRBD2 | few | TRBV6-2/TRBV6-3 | CASTQWVAGQETQYF | TGTGCCAGCACTCAGTGGGTAGCGGGACAAGAGACCCAGTACTTC
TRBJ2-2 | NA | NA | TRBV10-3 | CAISESGTAGELFF | TGTGCCATCAGTGAGTCTGGGACCGCTGGGGAGCTGTTTTTT
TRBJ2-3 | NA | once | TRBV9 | CASSPGDFSGDTQYF | TGTGCCAGCAGCCCCGGGGACTTTTCCGGAGATACGCAGTATTTT
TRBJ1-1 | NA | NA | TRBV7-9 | CASSIQRGGDEAFF | TGTGCCAGCAGCATTCAAAGGGGAGGAGACGAAGCTTTCTTT
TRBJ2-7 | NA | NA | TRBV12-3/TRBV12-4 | CASSLVTRSYEQYF | TGTGCCAGCAGTTTAGTCACCCGCTCCTACGAGCAGTACTTC
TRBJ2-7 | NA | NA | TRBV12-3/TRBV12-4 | CASSVGGELYEQYF | TGTGCCAGCAGTGTAGGGGGGGAACTCTACGAGCAGTACTTC
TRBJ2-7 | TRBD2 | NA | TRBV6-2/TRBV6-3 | CASRRFAGGLSYEQYF | TGTGCCAGCAGACGCTTTGCGGGAGGGCTCTCCTACGAGCAGTACTTC
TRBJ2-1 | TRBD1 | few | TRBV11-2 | CAVGTGQQFF | TGTGCGGTCGGGACAGGGCAGCAGTTCTTC
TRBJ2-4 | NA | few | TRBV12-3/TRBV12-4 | CASRPQLNKLAKNIQYF | TGTGCCAGCAGACCACAGCTGAATAAGTTAGCCAAAAACATTCAGTACTTC
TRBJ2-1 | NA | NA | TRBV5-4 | CASSQSIRDEQFF | TGTGCCAGCAGCCAAAGCATCAGAGATGAGCAGTTCTTC
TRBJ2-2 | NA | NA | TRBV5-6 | CASRLGHGELFF | TGTGCCTCCAGATTGGGTCACGGGGAGCTGTTTTTT
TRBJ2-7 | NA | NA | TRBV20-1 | CSARVSEYPYEQYF | TGCAGTGCTAGGGTTAGCGAGTATCCCTACGAGCAGTACTTC
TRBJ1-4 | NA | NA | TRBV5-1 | CASSRVGEADEKLFF | TGCGCCAGCAGCCGAGTTGGGGAGGCGGATGAAAAACTGTTTTTT
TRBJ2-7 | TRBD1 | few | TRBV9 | CASSQGTGGYYEQYF | TGTGCCAGCAGCCAAGGGACAGGGGGTTACTACGAGCAGTACTTC
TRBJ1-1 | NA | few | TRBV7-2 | CASTLLARANTEAFF | TGTGCCAGCACCCTCCTCGCCAGGGCGAACACTGAAGCTTTCTTT
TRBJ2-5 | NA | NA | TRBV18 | CASSPRWQGETQYF | TGTGCCAGCTCACCCAGATGGCAGGGAGAGACCCAGTACTTC